The clone carrying this T cell receptor (beta chain) was observed a few times. V gave up 4 bases and J gave up 6 bases; unmatched junction bases: 5. CDR1 and CDR2 from the germline V gene are SNHLY and FYNNEI. The CDR3 has 13 amino acids. This record belongs to a study of cytomegalovirus exposure and HLA in healthy donors. The protocol was immunoSEQ multiplex PCR, while the TCRdb copy is restricted to in-frame clones and leaves out a portion. The table includes under 250,000 clones, about 81% detected once. The gene calls are TRBV2 and TRBJ1-2; 7 bases line up with TRBD1. The sequenced sample consisted of PBMCs. This clonotype originated in a woman aged 25 to 39 in good health and CMV-seronegative. The CDR3 DNA is TGTGCCAGCAGTGGACAGGGAAGGCATGGCTACACCTTC. Translating gives CASSGQGRHGYTF.